In its sample, the clone carrying this T cell receptor (beta chain) was seen a few times. The antigen remains undetermined. This sample was included in a study of T-cell reconstitution after alpha-beta-depleted transplantation in children. Study-wide findings and caveats: It was surviving recipient T cells and thymic progenitors that gave some patients high TCRbeta diversity at day 60. The main origin of T-cell counts and diversity one year after transplant was newly produced T cells.

Trimming took off 5 bases at V and 9 bases at J, with 14 bases between the two ends. The CDR3 spans 13 residues. Researchers prepared the TCRbeta library using unique molecular identifiers, the study reports. TCRdb analysed the PCR reads with MiXCR anew, one entry per CDR3 protein. The table lists 600,000 to 800,000 distinct CDR3 sequences, approximately 14% of them singletons. Specimen: PBMCs, collected before TCRalphabeta/CD19-depleted stem cell transplant. The source is a girl aged 2-10 years with congenital amegakaryocytic thrombocytopenia, due to receive a stem cell transplant. The chain employs TRBV12-3 or TRBV12-4 and TRBJ2-1; D may correspond to TRBD1 or TRBD2 (5 bases each). The CDR3 nucleotides read TGTGCCAGCAGTCCGGGGCCTATTGTTGAGCAGTTCTTC. The encoded protein is CASSPGPIVEQFF.